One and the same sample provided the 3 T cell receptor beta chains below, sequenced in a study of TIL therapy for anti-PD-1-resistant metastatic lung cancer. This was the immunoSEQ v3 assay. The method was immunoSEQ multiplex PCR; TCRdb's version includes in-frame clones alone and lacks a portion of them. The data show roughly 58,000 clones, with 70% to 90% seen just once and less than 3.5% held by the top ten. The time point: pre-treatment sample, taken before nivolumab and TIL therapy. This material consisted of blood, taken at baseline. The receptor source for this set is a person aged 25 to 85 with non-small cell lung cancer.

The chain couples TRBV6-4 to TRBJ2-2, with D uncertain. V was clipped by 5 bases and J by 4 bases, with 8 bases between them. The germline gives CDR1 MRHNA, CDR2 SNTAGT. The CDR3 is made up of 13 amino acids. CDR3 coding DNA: TGTGCCAGCAGTAGGACCCTCACCGGGGAGCTGTTTTTT. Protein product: CASSRTLTGELFF.

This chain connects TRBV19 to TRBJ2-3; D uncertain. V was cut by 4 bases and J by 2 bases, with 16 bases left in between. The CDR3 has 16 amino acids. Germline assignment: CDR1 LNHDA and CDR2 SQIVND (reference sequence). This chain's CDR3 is CASSSRQAYSTDTQYF. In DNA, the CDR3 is TGTGCCAGTAGTAGTCGGCAGGCCTACTCCACAGATACGCAGTATTTT.

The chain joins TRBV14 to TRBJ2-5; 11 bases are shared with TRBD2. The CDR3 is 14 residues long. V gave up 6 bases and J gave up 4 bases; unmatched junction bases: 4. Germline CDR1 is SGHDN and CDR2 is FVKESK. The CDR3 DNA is TGTGCCAGCAGGGGGACTAGCGGTGCAGAGACCCAGTACTTC. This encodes CASRGTSGAETQYF.